This is a list of T cell receptor beta chains from one sample in a study of blood T cell repertoires in COVID-19. The data were produced by immunoSEQ multiplex PCR, yet TCRdb's version contains in-frame clones alone and is incomplete. The sample has 270,000 or so clones; approximately 88% are singletons. Sequencing input: peripheral blood. The source is a woman aged 40 to 50 who had recovered from COVID-19. Each CDR3 is given with its conserved first and last residue. A D gene is named only where the DNA matches it firmly. Some rows have no size entry. The others give once, few or many, or a class for an expanded clone.

v_call	clone_size	d_call	j_call	cdr3_aa	cdr3_nt
TRBV6-5	-	-	TRBJ2-5	CASEWEGVQETQYF	TGTGCCAGCGAATGGGAGGGGGTCCAAGAGACCCAGTACTTC
TRBV9	-	TRBD2	TRBJ2-1	CASSVLLADHNEQFF	TGTGCCAGCAGCGTTTTGCTAGCGGATCACAATGAGCAGTTCTTC
TRBV7-6	-	-	TRBJ2-5	CASSPYRYGTQYF	TGTGCCAGCAGCCCCTATCGTTATGGGACCCAGTACTTC
TRBV19	-	-	TRBJ1-5	CASSIGAEGSNQPQHF	TGTGCCAGTAGTATCGGGGCGGAGGGTAGCAATCAGCCCCAGCATTTT
TRBV5-1	-	-	TRBJ2-3	CASSLATGEADTQYF	TGCGCCAGCAGCTTGGCTACAGGGGAGGCAGATACGCAGTATTTT
TRBV19	-	TRBD1	TRBJ1-2	CASSIGGTDYGYTF	TGTGCCAGTAGTATAGGGGGGACAGACTATGGCTACACCTTC
TRBV27	-	-	TRBJ2-7	CASSNSGTGLYEQYF	TGTGCCAGCAGTAATTCCGGGACGGGACTCTACGAGCAGTACTTC
TRBV7-8	-	TRBD1	TRBJ2-1	CASSVRQGANNEQFF	TGTGCCAGCAGCGTAAGACAGGGGGCGAACAATGAGCAGTTCTTC
TRBV18	-	-	TRBJ1-1	CASSPPAGLNTEAFF	TGTGCCAGCTCACCACCGGCAGGGCTGAACACTGAAGCTTTCTTT
TRBV15	-	TRBD2	TRBJ2-7	CATSNSGSSYEQYF	TGTGCCACCAGCAACAGCGGGAGCTCCTACGAGCAGTACTTC
TRBV30	-	-	TRBJ2-5	CAWILNGETQYF	TGTGCCTGGATCCTCAACGGGGAGACCCAGTACTTC
TRBV30	-	-	TRBJ2-5	CAWSVRGGETQYF	TGTGCCTGGAGTGTACGAGGTGGGGAGACCCAGTACTTC
TRBV11-2	-	-	TRBJ2-3	CASSLVSSGDTQYF	TGTGCCAGCAGCTTAGTCTCGTCGGGAGATACGCAGTATTTT
TRBV28	-	TRBD1	TRBJ2-2	CASRPDRVVGELFF	TGTGCCAGCAGGCCCGACAGGGTGGTCGGGGAGCTGTTTTTT
TRBV6-4	once	TRBD2	TRBJ2-3	CASSTTSGSTDTQYF	TGTGCCAGCAGTACCACTAGCGGGAGCACAGATACGCAGTATTTT
TRBV30	once	TRBD1	TRBJ1-1	CAGGQGGTEAFF	TGTGCCGGGGGACAGGGGGGCACTGAAGCTTTCTTT
TRBV7-2	-	TRBD2	TRBJ2-2	CASSASRLAGVVGELFF	TGTGCCAGCAGCGCTAGTCGGCTAGCGGGAGTGGTCGGGGAGCTGTTTTTT
TRBV28	-	TRBD1	TRBJ2-2	CASSRNRGPGELFF	TGTGCCAGCAGTCGAAACAGGGGTCCGGGGGAGCTGTTTTTT
TRBV4-1	once	-	TRBJ2-2	CASSQERLDTGELFF	TGCGCCAGCAGCCAAGAGAGACTCGACACCGGGGAGCTGTTTTTT
TRBV15	-	-	TRBJ2-2	CATSRGDSNTGELFF	TGTGCCACCAGCAGAGGCGACAGCAACACCGGGGAGCTGTTTTTT
TRBV4-2	-	TRBD2	TRBJ2-3	CASSQLTSGSQGRTDTQYF	TGTGCCAGCAGCCAACTGACTAGCGGGAGTCAGGGCAGAACAGATACGCAGTATTTT
TRBV27	-	TRBD2	TRBJ2-2	CASSFDVSKSGSFKRNTGELFF	TGTGCCAGCAGTTTCGACGTATCCAAAAGCGGGAGTTTTAAAAGGAACACCGGGGAGCTGTTTTTT
TRBV7-2	-	-	TRBJ2-2	CASSSVAILTGELFF	TGTGCCAGCAGCTCCGTCGCGATCCTAACCGGGGAGCTGTTTTTT
TRBV12-5	-	TRBD2	TRBJ2-3	CASGAGTSGPDTQYF	TGTGCTAGTGGTGCCGGGACTAGCGGGCCAGATACGCAGTATTTT
TRBV3-1/TRBV3-2	-	TRBD1	TRBJ1-2	CASSAGTGYGYTF	TGTGCCAGCAGCGCCGGGACAGGCTATGGCTACACCTTC
TRBV7-9	-	-	TRBJ2-7	CASSLGAGYSYEQYF	TGTGCCAGCAGCTTAGGAGCAGGTTACTCCTACGAGCAGTACTTC
TRBV27	-	TRBD2	TRBJ2-2	CASSSAGEETGELFF	TGTGCCAGCAGTTCAGCGGGAGAGGAGACCGGGGAGCTGTTTTTT
TRBV6-5	few	-	TRBJ2-2	CASSLYQGPGELFF	TGTGCCAGCAGCCTATACCAGGGCCCCGGGGAGCTGTTTTTT
TRBV5-1	-	TRBD2	TRBJ2-1	CASSPSSGTGNEQFF	TGCGCCAGCAGCCCCTCTAGCGGGACTGGCAATGAGCAGTTCTTC
TRBV12-3/TRBV12-4	-	-	TRBJ2-7	CASSLRGVDEQYF	TGTGCCAGCAGCCTCAGGGGTGTGGACGAGCAGTACTTC
TRBV30	-	TRBD1	TRBJ1-3	CAWSEGQYRNTIYF	TGTGCCTGGAGTGAGGGACAGTATCGAAACACCATATATTTT
TRBV18	-	TRBD1	TRBJ2-5	CASSQPGQGSETQYF	TGTGCCAGCTCACAGCCGGGACAGGGCTCGGAGACCCAGTACTTC
TRBV30	-	-	TRBJ2-3	CAWGPTGDTQYF	TGTGCCTGGGGCCCGACGGGAGATACGCAGTATTTT
TRBV10-3	-	TRBD2	TRBJ2-3	CATTSGSTDTQYF	TGTGCCACGACTAGCGGGAGCACAGATACGCAGTATTTT
TRBV2	-	TRBD2	TRBJ2-3	CAGDTGTTTDTQYF	TGTGCCGGAGATACCGGGACTACCACAGATACGCAGTATTTT
TRBV5-5	-	-	TRBJ2-5	CASSLGSSRETQYF	TGTGCCAGCAGCTTGGGGTCGTCCAGAGAGACCCAGTACTTC
TRBV3-1/TRBV3-2	-	-	TRBJ1-1	CASSQNRDTEAFF	TGTGCCAGCAGCCAAAACCGGGACACTGAAGCTTTCTTT
TRBV19	-	-	TRBJ1-6	CASSSQRDTPLHF	TGTGCCAGTAGCAGTCAACGGGATACGCCCCTCCACTTT
TRBV27	-	-	TRBJ2-2	CASRALGVNPGELFF	TGTGCCAGCAGAGCTCTGGGAGTTAACCCCGGGGAGCTGTTTTTT
TRBV5-4	-	-	TRBJ2-5	CASSPSTQTGMAAETQYF	TGTGCCAGCAGCCCCTCCACACAGACAGGCATGGCTGCAGAGACCCAGTACTTC
TRBV6-2/TRBV6-3	-	-	TRBJ2-7	CASSHATGIPYEQYF	TGTGCCAGCAGTCACGCCACAGGTATTCCCTACGAGCAGTACTTC
TRBV15	-	-	TRBJ1-1	CATRPDKNTEAFF	TGTGCCACCAGACCGGACAAGAACACTGAAGCTTTCTTT
TRBV28	few	-	TRBJ2-3	CASSFPGTPERLADTQYF	TGTGCCAGCAGTTTCCCCGGGACTCCCGAAAGGTTGGCAGATACGCAGTATTTT